Listed here are 27 T cell receptor beta chains from one sample, sequenced in a study of CD8 T cells in ankylosing spondylitis. TCRdb reanalysed the 5' RACE reads using MiXCR and keeps one entry per CDR3 protein. Among about 140,000 distinct CDR3 sequences, 7.5% to 9.5% were seen once, and the ten largest hold approximately 6.8%. The material sequenced was synovial fluid, either unsorted or a sorted T cell fraction (not recorded which). These receptors were collected from a male donor with ankylosing spondylitis.

The sample holds one count of this clonotype. V and J are TRBV3-1 and TRBJ2-2; D remains ambiguous. The V gene's germline CDR1 is LGHDT and CDR2 YNNKEL (reference sequence). V lost 1 base, J lost 3 bases, and 9 bases lay in between. The length of the CDR3 is 15 residues. The CDR3 nucleotides are TGTGCCAGCAGCCAAGGGCAGGCGTACACCGGGGAGCTGTTTTTT. This translates into CASSQGQAYTGELFF.

The chain is built from TRBV28 and TRBJ2-3; 9 bases align to TRBD2. Looked up from germline, CDR1 is MDHEN and CDR2 is SYDVKM. This CDR3 spans 14 amino acids. V lost 10 bases to trimming and J lost 9 bases; unmatched junction nucleotides: 14. As DNA, the CDR3 is TGTGCCACCCAACAGGGATTGGCGGGGGGGACGCAGTATTTT. Protein product: CATQQGLAGGTQYF.

The chain employs TRBV2 and TRBJ1-1; D gene uncertain. Germline CDR1 SNHLY, CDR2 FYNNEI. With 0 bases removed from V and 5 bases from J, the gap between germline ends came to 10 bases. This CDR3 contains 14 residues. The CDR3 nucleotides read TGTGCCAGCAGTGAAGCGCTAGGGCGGACTGAAGCTTTCTTT. It yields the protein CASSEALGRTEAFF.

Ten or more counts support this clonotype. The chain carries TRBV15 and TRBJ1-3; the D is unclear. V lost 0 bases, J lost 4 bases, and 7 bases lay in between. The CDR3 spans 14 residues. Germline CDR1 LNHNV, CDR2 YYDKDF (reference sequence). Here the CDR3 reads CATSRDFGGNTIYF. The CDR3 DNA follows: TGTGCCACCAGCAGAGATTTTGGGGGAAACACCATATATTTT.

The V gene is TRBV10-3, the J gene TRBJ2-7; 7 nucleotides line up with TRBD1. Germline lookup yields CDR1 ENHRY and CDR2 SYGVKD. Germline trimming cut 6 bases from V and 8 bases from J; bases unmatched to any gene: 7. This CDR3 has 12 amino acids. The DNA for the CDR3 is TGTGCCATCAGCCGGACAGGTGGTCAGCAGTACTTC. Encoded protein: CAISRTGGQQYF.

The sample holds many counts of this clonotype. The chain combines TRBV27 with TRBJ1-5, with TRBD1 identical over 8 bases. V shed 5 bases and J 3 bases; nucleotides not matched to a gene: 3. Germline assignment: CDR1 MNHEY and CDR2 SMNVEV (reference sequence). The CDR3 contains 14 residues. Written as DNA, the CDR3 is TGTGCCAGCAGTCTTCAGGGGGCCAATCAGCCCCAGCATTTT. This codes for CASSLQGANQPQHF.

The table lists this clonotype with a few counts. V is TRBV19 and J is TRBJ1-2, with D tentatively TRBD1 (6 bases). There are 17 residues in the CDR3. Trimming removed 7 bases from V and 0 bases from J, with 21 bases in between. Germline assignment: CDR1 LNHDA and CDR2 SQIVND (reference sequence). CDR3 DNA sequence: TGTGCCAGTACCAACGGCCCTAACAGGGAATCTAACTATGGCTACACCTTC. This codes for CASTNGPNRESNYGYTF.

This chain joins TRBV6-1 and TRBJ2-2; 11 bases are shared with TRBD2. CDR1 MNHNS and CDR2 SASEGT come from the germline V gene. This CDR3 has 16 residues. V gave up 6 bases and J gave up 5 bases; unmatched junction bases: 8. CDR3 bases: TGTGCCAGCAGCCCCCTAGCGGGGGGCTGGACCGGGGAGCTGTTTTTT. The encoded protein is CASSPLAGGWTGELFF.

The genes are TRBV11-2 and TRBJ2-5, with D perhaps TRBD2 (5 bases). Per germline, CDR1 SGHAT and CDR2 FQNNGV. Deletions cut 5 bases from V and 3 bases from J, with 16 bases between. The CDR3 consists of 15 residues. CDR3 sequence (DNA): TGTGCCAGCAGCCATCGGACTGTCGGGGAAGAGACCCAGTACTTC. Translation: CASSHRTVGEETQYF.

J is TRBJ2-1 and V is TRBV6-1; D is perhaps TRBD2 (5 bases). This CDR3 spans 15 amino acids. V was trimmed by 1 base and J by 9 bases, leaving 16 bases between them. CDR1 and CDR2 (germline): MNHNS, SASEGT. CDR3 in amino acids: CASSEGSAGLGEQFF. The CDR3, as DNA: TGTGCCAGCAGTGAAGGGTCTGCGGGTTTGGGTGAGCAGTTCTTC.

This chain uses TRBV11-3 with TRBJ2-1, with 10 bases lining up with TRBD1. Germline loops: CDR1 SGHNT, CDR2 YENEEA. With V trimmed by 5 bases and J by 7 bases, 14 bases remained unmatched. CDR3 length equals 17 residues. The CDR3 bases are TGTGCCAGCAGCGCCGGGACAGGGGCCCACCGAGGAAATGAGCAGTTCTTC. Protein product: CASSAGTGAHRGNEQFF.

This clonotype was observed at least ten times. This CDR3 is CSARDSTTGLVNEQFF. The DNA for the CDR3 is TGCAGTGCTAGAGATTCGACCACGGGACTAGTCAATGAGCAGTTCTTC. J is TRBJ2-1 and V is TRBV20-1, with TRBD2 matching 8 bases. The V segment lost 0 bases and the J segment 6 bases; nucleotides outside the gene matches: 10. CDR1 and CDR2 (germline): DFQATT, SNEGSKA (reference sequence). This CDR3 has 16 amino acids.

This clonotype was recorded a few times. The CDR3 loop reads CASSLNGYNSPLHF. The DNA of the CDR3 is TGTGCCAGCAGCTTAAATGGATATAATTCACCCCTCCACTTT. The chain carries TRBV11-2 and TRBJ1-6; D not resolved. Looked up from germline, CDR1 is SGHAT and CDR2 is FQNNGV. CDR3 length: 14 residues. V lost 2 bases, J lost 4 bases, and 6 bases lay in between.

The chain links TRBV13 to TRBJ2-5; 8 nucleotides line up with TRBD2. CDR3 length: 14 residues. The junction had 5 bases not matched to a gene; V was cut back by 4 bases and J by 4 bases. Germline CDR1 PRHDT, CDR2 FYEKMQ (reference sequence). The CDR3 spells CASSSRGGLETQYF. CDR3 DNA sequence: TGTGCCAGCAGCTCCCGGGGGGGCCTAGAGACCCAGTACTTC.

The rearrangement joins TRBV10-3 to TRBJ2-5; D possibly matches TRBD1 or TRBD2 (5 bases each). V was pared by 6 bases and J by 4 bases, with 9 bases between. The CDR3 is 12 amino acids. The germline V gene encodes CDR1 ENHRY and CDR2 SYGVKD. The CDR3 nucleotides read TGTGCCATCAGGGGGGACGGAGAGACCCAGTACTTC. This codes for CAIRGDGETQYF.

This chain's CDR3 is CSAVYGAHSYNEQFF. The CDR3 bases are TGCAGTGCTGTTTACGGGGCCCATTCCTACAATGAGCAGTTCTTC. The gene calls are TRBV20-1 and TRBJ2-1; D tentatively reads TRBD1 or TRBD2 (5 bases each). Germline V gene lookup returns CDR1 DFQATT and CDR2 SNEGSKA (reference sequence). The germline V and J ends were trimmed by 5 bases and 1 base, with 15 bases remaining between them. The length of the CDR3 is 15 residues.

This clonotype was detected ten times or more. This chain connects TRBV12-3 or TRBV12-4 to TRBJ1-4; D gene unclear. The ends were cut back, 4 bases at V and 10 bases at J, with 7 bases in the middle. The length of the CDR3 is 11 residues. The CDR3: CASSSFGKLFF. For the CDR3, the DNA is TGTGCCAGCAGTTCGTTCGGAAAACTGTTTTTT.

The chain combines TRBV3-1 with TRBJ2-1; 13 nucleotides align to TRBD2. V dropped 11 bases and J dropped 7; count of bases not matched to a gene: 14. CDR1 is LGHDT and CDR2 is YNNKEL in the germline V gene (reference sequence). The CDR3 length is 16 residues. The CDR3 coding sequence is TGTGCCTGCTGCCAAGGACTAGCGGGAGCATATAATGAGCAGTTCTTC. Protein sequence: CACCQGLAGAYNEQFF.

This clonotype was observed at least ten times. The chain uses TRBV29-1 and TRBJ2-7, with 8 bases lining up with TRBD1. V was pared by 2 bases and J by 5 bases, with 8 bases of the junction left unmatched. This CDR3 is built from 14 residues. The germline gives CDR1 SQVTM, CDR2 ANQGSEA. Here the CDR3 DNA reads TGCAGCGTTGAATATCGCAGGGGGCTGAACGAGCAGTACTTC. This codes for CSVEYRRGLNEQYF.

This clonotype was detected ten times or more. The chain is built from TRBV12-3 or TRBV12-4 and TRBJ1-1; possibly TRBD1 for D (6 bases). The CDR3 consists of 14 residues. V was clipped by 6 bases and J by 1 base, with 12 bases between them. This CDR3 reads CASRPGQKNTEAFF. The CDR3 DNA follows: TGTGCCAGCAGACCCGGACAGAAGAACACTGAAGCTTTCTTT.

The chain employs TRBV6-2 or TRBV6-3 and TRBJ2-3; the match to TRBD1 covers 7 bases. This CDR3 has 16 amino acids. J lost 0 bases, V lost 4 bases, and 7 bases had no gene match. CDR1 is MNHEY, CDR2 SVGEGT, per germline. The CDR3 DNA follows: TGTGCCAGCAGTTCTAGGGACAGAACTAGCACAGATACGCAGTATTTT. It encodes CASSSRDRTSTDTQYF.

This clonotype was found many times. CDR3 DNA: TGCGCCAGCAGCTTGCAACAAGAGACCCAGTACTTC. Translated, it gives CASSLQQETQYF. The chain uses TRBV5-1 and TRBJ2-5, with D hard to call. Deletions cut 1 base from V and 2 bases from J, with 3 bases between. Looked up from germline, CDR1 is SGHRS and CDR2 is YFSETQ. This CDR3 contains 12 residues.

The chain uses TRBV28 and TRBJ2-7, with TRBD1 identical over 9 bases. This CDR3 region has 15 residues. Germline assignment: CDR1 MDHEN and CDR2 SYDVKM. The trim removed 5 bases at V and 4 bases at J, leaving 9 bases unmatched. CDR3 residues: CASSQWGQGLYEQYF. In DNA, the CDR3 is TGTGCCAGCAGTCAGTGGGGACAGGGCCTGTACGAGCAGTACTTC.

A few counts support this clonotype. The chain combines TRBV11-2 with TRBJ2-5; D is undetermined. The V and J ends lost 2 bases and 5 bases respectively, with 6 bases between them. The CDR3 covers 12 residues. Germline-derived CDR1 and CDR2 are SGHAT and FQNNGV. The CDR3, as DNA: TGTGCCAGCAGCTTAAATGAGGAGACCCAGTACTTC. Its translation: CASSLNEETQYF.

This clonotype was observed a handful of times. The chain combines TRBV15 with TRBJ2-3; 7 bases align to TRBD2. The trim removed 0 bases at V and 0 bases at J, leaving 6 bases unmatched. The CDR3 covers 17 residues. Germline V gene data show CDR1 as LNHNV and CDR2 as YYDKDF (reference sequence). DNA for the CDR3: TGTGCCACCAGCAGAGATCCAAGCGGGACCAGCACAGATACGCAGTATTTT. This translates into CATSRDPSGTSTDTQYF. Drawing the rest from reference TRBV15 and TRBJ2-3, the complete variable domain is DAMVIQNPRYQVTQFGKPVTLSCSQTLNHNVMYWYQQKSSQAPKLLFHYYDKDFNNEADTPDNFQSRRPNTSFCFLDIRSPGLGDTAMYLCATSRDPSGTSTDTQYFGPGTRLTVL.

This sequence joins TRBV6-5 and TRBJ2-1, with no clear D. Germline assignment: CDR1 MNHEY and CDR2 SVGAGI. The CDR3 runs to 15 residues. Trimming stripped 4 bases from V and 5 bases from J, with 15 bases between. The CDR3 reads CASSFGVLLHNEQFF. The CDR3 nucleotides read TGTGCCAGCAGTTTTGGAGTCCTCCTCCACAATGAGCAGTTCTTC.

This clonotype was picked up a small number of times. V gene TRBV4-2 combines with J gene TRBJ2-7; 9 nucleotides line up with TRBD1. V trimming: 4 bases; J trimming: 2 bases; junction bases outside the gene matches: 6. Germline V CDR1 and CDR2: LGHNA, YNFKEQ. This CDR3 comprises 15 residues. CDR3 protein: CASSLGTGYAYEQYF. The CDR3 nucleotides read TGTGCCAGCAGCCTTGGGACAGGGTATGCCTACGAGCAGTACTTC.